The 10 T cell receptor beta chains below were found in one sample sequenced in a study of CD8 T cells in ankylosing spondylitis. The study's findings and limits: Seemingly characteristic of ankylosing spondylitis blood was a TCR beta motif consisting of 7 or 8 highly homologous variants.

Their antigen targets remain unknown. TCRdb itself ran the 5' RACE reads through MiXCR, one entry per CDR3 protein. The table lists 330,000 or so distinct CDR3 sequences, 7% to 9% of them singletons, with 13% to 15% in the top ten. The sequencing sample was made of blood, either unsorted or a sorted T cell fraction (not recorded which). The receptors come from a male donor with ankylosing spondylitis.

This clonotype was seen more than once but under ten times. The V gene is TRBV7-9, the J gene TRBJ2-1; TRBD2 agrees at 8 bases. Losses at the gene ends were 0 bases for V and 1 base for J; bases not matched to a gene: 5. CDR3 size: 17 residues. Germline loops: CDR1 SEHNR, CDR2 FQNEAQ (reference sequence). The CDR3 DNA sequence: TGTGCCAGCAGCTTAGCGGCCAGCGGGAGATCCTACAATGAGCAGTTCTTC. Translated, it gives CASSLAASGRSYNEQFF.

The chain links TRBV9 to TRBJ1-5; D ambiguous. The CDR3 runs 14 residues. In germline, CDR1 is SGDLS, CDR2 YYNGEE. V was clipped by 0 bases and J by 0 bases, with 4 bases between them. The CDR3 reads CASSVGSSNQPQHF. In DNA, the CDR3 is TGTGCCAGCAGCGTAGGTAGTAGCAATCAGCCCCAGCATTTT.

The CDR3 DNA is TGTGCCACCGAGGGGGACAGCTATGGCTACACCTTC. This translates into CATEGDSYGYTF. The gene calls are TRBV28 and TRBJ1-2; 7 bases agree with TRBD1. The V gene's germline CDR1 is MDHEN and CDR2 SYDVKM. Unmatched junction bases numbered 6, after V lost 10 bases and J lost 4 bases. The CDR3 is 12 amino acids.

This clonotype was seen a few times. J is TRBJ2-7 and V is TRBV11-1; D tentatively fits TRBD1 or TRBD2 (5 bases each). V lost 3 bases and J lost 0, with 9 bases in between. The CDR3 consists of 14 residues. Germline-derived CDR1 and CDR2 are SGHAT and FQDESV (reference sequence). This chain's CDR3 is CASSFTGTSYEQYF. The CDR3 bases are TGTGCCAGCAGCTTCACCGGGACCTCCTACGAGCAGTACTTC. The whole variable domain, remainder taken from reference TRBV11-1 and TRBJ2-7, is EAEVAQSPRYKITEKSQAVAFWCDPISGHATLYWYRQILGQGPELLVQFQDESVVDDSQLPKDRFSAERLKGVDSTLKIQPAELGDSAMYLCASSFTGTSYEQYFGPGTRLTVT.

This clonotype occurred a few times. The V call is TRBV5-1, the J call TRBJ1-1, with D possibly TRBD1 on 6 matching bases. The CDR3 totals 15 residues. Germline assignment: CDR1 SGHRS and CDR2 YFSETQ. The V and J ends lost 0 bases and 7 bases respectively, with 16 bases between them. CDR3 amino acids: CASSLDRGGFSEAFF. Written as DNA, the CDR3 is TGCGCCAGCAGCTTGGATCGGGGGGGCTTTAGTGAAGCTTTCTTT.

This clonotype was seen more than once but under ten times. V usage is TRBV3-1 and J usage is TRBJ2-1; 7 bases are a match to TRBD2. Looked up from germline, CDR1 is LGHDT and CDR2 is YNNKEL (reference sequence). This CDR3 contains 17 residues. V shed 0 bases and J 2 bases; nucleotides not matched to a gene: 7. The CDR3 DNA follows: TGTGCCAGCAGCCAAGATGGGGCGGGAGCCCCCTACAATGAGCAGTTCTTC. It encodes CASSQDGAGAPYNEQFF.

This clonotype was counted between two and nine times. This chain uses TRBV12-3 or TRBV12-4 with TRBJ1-2, with D possibly being TRBD1 (5 bases). This CDR3 has 13 amino acids. Trimming cost V 10 bases and J 0 bases, with 12 bases left between them. The CDR3 spells CATDRETNYGYTF. The CDR3 DNA is TGTGCCACTGACAGAGAAACTAACTATGGCTACACCTTC.

At least ten counts were recorded for this clonotype. The chain couples TRBV7-9 to TRBJ2-1; D call uncertain. CDR1 is SEHNR and CDR2 is FQNEAQ in the germline V gene (reference sequence). The CDR3 contains 12 residues. Trimming left V 1 base short and J 9 bases short, with 7 bases between. Here the CDR3 reads CASSLELVEQFF. CDR3 DNA sequence: TGTGCCAGCAGCTTAGAATTAGTTGAGCAGTTCTTC.

The chain couples TRBV5-5 to TRBJ2-2; a weak D match, TRBD1 (6 bases). The ends were cut back, 0 bases at V and 4 bases at J, with 16 bases in the middle. The germline CDR1 and CDR2 sequences are SGHKS and YYEKEE (reference sequence). There are 17 residues in the CDR3. This chain's CDR3 is CASSLGATTGRTGELFF. CDR3 in DNA: TGTGCCAGCAGCTTGGGTGCAACGACAGGCCGCACCGGGGAGCTGTTTTTT.

This CDR3 reads CASSHQDRASYNEQFF. For the CDR3, the DNA is TGTGCCAGCAGCCACCAAGACAGGGCCTCCTACAATGAGCAGTTCTTC. The V gene is TRBV4-2, the J gene TRBJ2-1; 7 positions agree with TRBD1. Per germline, CDR1 LGHNA and CDR2 YNFKEQ. With V trimmed by 3 bases and J by 0 bases, 5 bases remained unmatched. CDR3 size: 16 residues.